The 2 T cell receptor beta chains in this list originate from one sample, sequenced in a study of cytomegalovirus exposure and HLA in healthy donors. Vbeta (60) and Jbeta (13) primers were used in the PCR. Only in-frame clones appear in the TCRdb table, and some are missing; sequencing was by immunoSEQ multiplex PCR. The data show 95,000 to 150,000 clones, approximately 79% seen once. Input material: PBMCs. The receptors stem from a man younger than 40 in good health and CMV-seronegative.

This clone was observed a few times. The chain carries TRBV9 and TRBJ2-5; D is perhaps TRBD1 (5 bases). This CDR3 is built from 14 residues. Trimming pared 0 bases from V and 3 bases from J, leaving 9 bases between. Germline-derived CDR1 and CDR2 are SGDLS and YYNGEE. The CDR3: CASSVDLTEETQYF. DNA for the CDR3: TGTGCCAGCAGCGTAGATTTGACAGAAGAGACCCAGTACTTC.

This chain joins TRBV6-1 and TRBJ2-1, with D hard to call. This CDR3 comprises 12 residues. In germline, CDR1 is MNHNS, CDR2 SASEGT. Trimming pared 2 bases from V and 10 bases from J, leaving 9 bases between. DNA of the CDR3: TGTGCCAGCAGTGAATACCCCCTAGAGCAGTTCTTC. It yields the protein CASSEYPLEQFF.